This TCR beta chain was sequenced for a study of shared T cell receptors in the human thymus (dated by TCRdb to the early 2020s). As for the study more broadly: The study examined how the human thymus generates shared, self-reactive T-cell receptor alpha chains.

This clone was found once. Its antigen target is currently unknown. No base qualities exist here, and no much larger clone lies one base off it. Libraries came from the immunoSEQ multiplex PCR assay. Held by TCRdb, this immuneACCESS table contains in-frame sequences only and omits some clones. Under half of the omission traces to an unresolved V gene where checked; the cause of the rest is unknown. The sample profile shows over 350,000 clones; over 90% of them were found once. Of the sample, approximately 0.02% is held by the ten largest clones. At the junction V is shortened by 3 bases and J by 6 bases, with 14 bases in between. CDR1 WNHNN and CDR2 SYGVQD are derived from the germline V gene (reference sequence). The CDR3 sequence holds 14 residues, the cysteine and phenylalanine included. This entry keeps only the CDR3 DNA: 42 bases, framed from base 1.

This sequence originates from a human donor. What was sequenced was thymocytes. The chain joins TRBV10-1 to TRBJ2-5; the D segment could be TRBD1, given 6 matching bases. The sequenced DNA is TGCGCCAGCAGTGAACAGGGATTTAAGAAGACCCAGTACTTC. It translates to CASSEQGFKKTQYF.